This T cell receptor (beta chain) was found in a study of T-cell reconstitution after alpha-beta-depleted transplantation in children. The CDR3 sequence is 12 residues long. Germline V gene sequence: CDR1 DFQATT, CDR2 SNEGSKA (reference sequence). Between the trimmed V and J ends, which lost 2 bases and 6 bases, there was a span of 10 bases. Preparation of the TCRbeta library used unique molecular identifiers. TCRdb reprocessed the PCR reads with MiXCR, giving one entry per CDR3 protein. Of 200,000 to 250,000 distinct CDR3 sequences in the sample, roughly a tenth were seen once. This clonotype was counted at least ten times.

The sample was PBMCs, taken before TCRalphabeta/CD19-depleted stem cell transplant. The clonotype was recovered from a child under two years old with acute myeloid leukemia, due to receive a stem cell transplant. This rearrangement joins TRBV20-1 to TRBJ1-1; TRBD1 is a possible D gene (5 bases). The CDR3 is CSARLREAEAFF. CDR3 coding DNA: TGCAGTGCTAGACTCAGGGAAGCTGAAGCTTTCTTT.